This TCR beta chain was observed in a study of T-cell reconstitution after alpha-beta-depleted transplantation in children. A library of TCRbeta sequences, prepared with unique molecular identifiers, was generated. TCRdb fed the PCR reads into MiXCR, producing one record per CDR3 protein. Of some 490,000 distinct CDR3 sequences in the sample, around 12% were seen once. The source is a human donor who donated a stem cell graft to a child with combined immunodeficiency. The material sequenced was PBMCs from the stem cell graft donor, taken from the stem cell graft.

This CDR3 reads CASSQDGFSYEQYF. Here the CDR3 DNA reads TGCGCCAGCAGCCAAGACGGGTTCTCCTACGAGCAGTACTTC. The V gene is TRBV4-1, the J gene TRBJ2-7; D uncertain. The CDR3 runs 14 residues. Germline CDR1 MGHRA, CDR2 YSYEKL. Trimming stripped 0 bases from V and 0 bases from J, with 6 bases between.